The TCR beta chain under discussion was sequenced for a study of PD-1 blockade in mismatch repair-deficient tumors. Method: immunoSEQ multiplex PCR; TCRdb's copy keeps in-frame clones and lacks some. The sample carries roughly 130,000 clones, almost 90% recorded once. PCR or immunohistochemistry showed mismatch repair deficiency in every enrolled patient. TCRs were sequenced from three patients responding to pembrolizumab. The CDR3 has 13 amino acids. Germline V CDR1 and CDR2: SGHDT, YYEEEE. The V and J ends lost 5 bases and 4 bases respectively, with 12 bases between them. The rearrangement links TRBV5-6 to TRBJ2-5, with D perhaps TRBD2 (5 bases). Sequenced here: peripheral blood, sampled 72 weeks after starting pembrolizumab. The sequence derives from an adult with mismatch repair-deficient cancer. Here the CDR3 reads CASRRRWRETQYF. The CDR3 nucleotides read TGTGCCAGCAGAAGGAGGTGGAGAGAGACCCAGTACTTC.